A selection of T cell receptor beta chains follows, all from one sample in a study of blood T cell repertoires in COVID-19. Using immunoSEQ multiplex PCR, the repertoire was profiled, and TCRdb retains in-frame clones only, with some absent. This sample has over 200,000 clones, with around 86% found just once. The sequenced sample consisted of peripheral blood. These receptors were obtained from a human donor in a cohort sampled during active COVID-19. Each CDR3 is given with its conserved first and last residue. D genes are given only for firm matches. Clone size is given for some rows only: seen once, a few or many times, or a class if the clone is expanded.

V: TRBV5-1
size: NA
J: TRBJ1-1
length: 16
D: TRBD1
CDR3: CASSQTGAFGRTEAFF
DNA: TGCGCCAGCAGCCAGACAGGGGCGTTTGGCCGCACTGAAGCTTTCTTT

V: TRBV7-2
size: NA
J: TRBJ1-2
length: 13
D: TRBD1
CDR3: CASSKDRDYGYTF
DNA: TGTGCCAGCAGCAAGGACAGGGACTATGGCTACACCTTC

V: TRBV27
size: NA
J: TRBJ1-1
length: 15
D: NA
CDR3: CASSFWYRANTEAFF
DNA: TGTGCCAGCAGTTTTTGGTACAGGGCGAACACTGAAGCTTTCTTT

V: TRBV7-9
size: NA
J: TRBJ1-4
length: 12
D: NA
CDR3: CASSPGIEKLFF
DNA: TGTGCCAGCAGCCCAGGGATAGAAAAACTGTTTTTT

V: TRBV4-3
size: NA
J: TRBJ2-7
length: 15
D: TRBD1
CDR3: CASSHGTGGSYEQYF
DNA: TGCGCCAGCAGCCACGGGACAGGGGGTTCCTACGAGCAGTACTTC

V: TRBV29-1
size: NA
J: TRBJ2-7
length: 13
D: TRBD2
CDR3: CSVGGGRAYEQYF
DNA: TGCAGCGTTGGCGGCGGGAGAGCCTACGAGCAGTACTTC

V: TRBV2
size: NA
J: TRBJ2-7
length: 11
D: TRBD1
CDR3: CASVRGYEQYF
DNA: TGTGCCAGCGTCAGGGGGTACGAGCAGTACTTC

V: TRBV11-2
size: NA
J: TRBJ2-5
length: 15
D: TRBD2
CDR3: CASSGLAGVQETQYF
DNA: TGTGCCAGCAGCGGACTAGCGGGAGTCCAAGAGACCCAGTACTTC

V: TRBV27
size: NA
J: TRBJ2-7
length: 11
D: TRBD1
CDR3: CASSDRGEQYF
DNA: TGTGCCAGCTCCGACAGGGGAGAGCAGTACTTC

V: TRBV7-9
size: NA
J: TRBJ1-4
length: 14
D: NA
CDR3: CASSRAGANEKLFF
DNA: TGTGCCAGCAGCCGGGCGGGGGCAAATGAAAAACTGTTTTTT

V: TRBV30
size: NA
J: TRBJ2-7
length: 12
D: NA
CDR3: CAWSRQGHEQYF
DNA: TGTGCCTGGAGTCGGCAGGGGCACGAGCAGTACTTC

V: TRBV2
size: NA
J: TRBJ1-1
length: 12
D: TRBD1
CDR3: CASSDTGVLAFF
DNA: TGTGCCAGCAGCGACACAGGGGTACTGGCTTTCTTT

V: TRBV5-8
size: NA
J: TRBJ2-3
length: 16
D: NA
CDR3: CASSLRRAASPHTQYF
DNA: TGTGCCAGCAGCTTGCGGCGAGCGGCCTCCCCCCATACGCAGTATTTT

V: TRBV27
size: NA
J: TRBJ2-3
length: 18
D: TRBD2
CDR3: CASSSPRGGGSSLDTQYF
DNA: TGTGCCAGCAGTTCCCCTCGGGGGGGCGGCTCATCTCTAGATACGCAGTATTTT

V: TRBV3-1/TRBV3-2
size: NA
J: TRBJ1-1
length: 13
D: NA
CDR3: CASSQGTNPEAFF
DNA: TGTGCCAGCAGCCAAGGGACAAACCCTGAAGCTTTCTTT

V: TRBV5-4
size: few
J: TRBJ2-7
length: 15
D: NA
CDR3: CASSDQGRPAYEQYF
DNA: TGTGCCAGCAGCGACCAGGGGCGACCGGCCTACGAGCAGTACTTC